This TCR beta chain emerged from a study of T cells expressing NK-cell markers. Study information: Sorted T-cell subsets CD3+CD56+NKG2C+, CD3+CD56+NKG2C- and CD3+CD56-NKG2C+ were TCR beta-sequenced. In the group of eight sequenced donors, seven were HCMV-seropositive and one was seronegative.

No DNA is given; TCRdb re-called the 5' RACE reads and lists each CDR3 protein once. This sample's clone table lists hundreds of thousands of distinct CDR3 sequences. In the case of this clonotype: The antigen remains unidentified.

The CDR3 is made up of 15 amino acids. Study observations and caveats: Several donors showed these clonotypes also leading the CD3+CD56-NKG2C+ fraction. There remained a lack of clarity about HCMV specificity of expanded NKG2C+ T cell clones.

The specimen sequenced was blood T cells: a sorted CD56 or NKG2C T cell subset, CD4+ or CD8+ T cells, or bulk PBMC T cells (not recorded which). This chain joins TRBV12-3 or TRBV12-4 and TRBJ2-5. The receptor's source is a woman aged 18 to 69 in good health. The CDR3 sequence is CASSPVRTYQETQYF.